This T cell receptor beta chain was captured by sequencing in a study of cytomegalovirus exposure and HLA in healthy donors. The overall study: A prior study identified 110 million or so unique TCR beta sequences from about 179 million T cells.

On this clone: Its antigen is still unknown.

Study findings and constraints: Reportedly, diagnosis of cytomegalovirus status by the classifier showed high specificity and sensitivity. Later analysis suggested links between common viral pathogens and several top significant clusters. Cytomegalovirus-associated TCR beta chains were listed, numbering 164.

This CDR3 spans 17 amino acids. V gave up 0 bases and J gave up 3 bases, with 17 bases separating them. Germline CDR1 reads SGHRS; CDR2 reads YFSETQ. PCR employed 60 Vbeta and 13 Jbeta primers. Only in-frame clones appear in the TCRdb table, and some are missing; sequencing was by immunoSEQ multiplex PCR. The table shows tens of thousands of clones, with approximately 78% occurring only once. The TCR sequence derives from a man between 18 and 35 years old in good health and CMV-seronegative. The chain joins TRBV5-1 to TRBJ2-3; perhaps TRBD2 as D (5 bases). The source material was PBMCs. The CDR3 DNA follows: TGCGCCAGCAGCTTGGTGAGCGGCCTACCGAATACAGATACGCAGTATTTT. Protein product: CASSLVSGLPNTDTQYF.